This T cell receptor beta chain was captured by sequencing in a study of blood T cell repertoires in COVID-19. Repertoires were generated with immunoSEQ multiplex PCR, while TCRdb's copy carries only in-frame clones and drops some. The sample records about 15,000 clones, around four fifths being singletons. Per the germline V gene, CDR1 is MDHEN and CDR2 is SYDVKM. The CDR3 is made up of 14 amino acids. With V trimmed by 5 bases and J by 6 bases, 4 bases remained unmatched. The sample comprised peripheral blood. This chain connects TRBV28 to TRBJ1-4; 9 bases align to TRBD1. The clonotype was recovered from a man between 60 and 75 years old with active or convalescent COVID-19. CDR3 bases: TGTGCCAGCAGTACAGGGGGCGCGGATGAAAAACTGTTTTTT. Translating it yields CASSTGGADEKLFF.